A single sample is the source of the 32 T cell receptor beta chains below, sequenced in a study of T-cell reconstitution after alpha-beta-depleted transplantation in children. For TCRbeta, the library was prepared with unique molecular identifiers. A single record per CDR3 protein comes from TCRdb applying MiXCR to the PCR reads. The profile shows approximately 170,000 distinct CDR3 sequences, 11% of them singletons. This material consisted of PBMCs, taken before TCRalphabeta/CD19-depleted stem cell transplant. These receptors came from a boy under 10 years old with acute myeloid leukemia, due to receive a stem cell transplant.

This clonotype was seen at least ten times. The V gene is TRBV4-1, the J gene TRBJ1-4; 9 bases match TRBD1. Germline V lookup: CDR1 MGHRA, CDR2 YSYEKL. V lost 1 base, J lost 6 bases, and 6 bases stayed unmatched. This CDR3 spans 16 amino acids. The chain's CDR3 is CASSQGPGTGYEKLFF. For the CDR3, the DNA is TGCGCCAGCAGCCAAGGCCCCGGGACAGGGTATGAAAAACTGTTTTTT.

In its sample, this clonotype was seen many times. CDR3 nucleotides: TGTGCCAGCAGCGGGTGGGAGGCTGGGGCCAACGTCCTGACTTTC. This translates into CASSGWEAGANVLTF. The chain combines TRBV5-6 with TRBJ2-6, with D tentatively TRBD2 (6 bases). The V gene lost 4 bases and the J gene lost 2 bases, with 10 bases spanning the gap. The length of the CDR3 is 15 residues. Per the germline V gene, CDR1 is SGHDT and CDR2 is YYEEEE.

This clonotype was seen ten or more times. The genes are TRBV7-9 and TRBJ1-5; D is possibly TRBD1 (5 bases). Germline assignment: CDR1 SEHNR and CDR2 FQNEAQ (reference sequence). V was trimmed by 1 base and J by 2 bases, leaving 9 bases between them. This CDR3 contains 15 residues. CDR3 in DNA: TGTGCCAGCAGCTTAGACGGGGCGGGCAATCAGCCCCAGCATTTT. Translated: CASSLDGAGNQPQHF.

This clonotype came up a few times. The chain joins TRBV12-3 or TRBV12-4 to TRBJ1-5; D gene uncertain. V lost 6 bases and J 3 bases, leaving 21 bases between the germline ends. CDR3 length: 17 residues. CDR3 amino acids: CASSLAPLARPNQPQHF. The CDR3 DNA is TGTGCCAGCAGCCTAGCTCCCTTGGCCAGGCCCAATCAGCCCCAGCATTTT.

This clonotype was observed a few times. The chain links TRBV27 to TRBJ2-6; D is tentatively TRBD1 or TRBD2 (5 bases each). CDR1 MNHEY and CDR2 SMNVEV come from the germline V gene (reference sequence). V lost 5 bases and J 2 bases, leaving 19 bases between the germline ends. The CDR3 totals 18 residues. The CDR3 nucleotides are TGTGCCAGCAGTAGCCGGGACGATCGAGGGACTGGGGCCAACGTCCTGACTTTC. Translation gives CASSSRDDRGTGANVLTF.

This clonotype was detected ten times or more. The chain recombines TRBV4-2 with TRBJ2-7; 12 bases are shared with TRBD2. J was trimmed by 5 bases and V by 4 bases; bases with no gene match: 6. CDR3 length: 15 residues. The V gene's germline CDR1 is LGHNA and CDR2 YNFKEQ. This CDR3 reads CASSPGLAGLNEQYF. CDR3 DNA sequence: TGTGCCAGCAGCCCCGGACTAGCGGGATTGAACGAGCAGTACTTC.

Regarding this clonotype: Possible read error: a much larger clone is one base away. The rearrangement uses TRBV7-3 and TRBJ2-3, with TRBD1 matching 8 bases. CDR1 and CDR2 from the germline V gene are SGHTA and FQGTGA. The CDR3 is made up of 15 amino acids. The CDR3 nucleotides are TGTGCCACCAGCTTAAGTGACAGGGGTGCCGATACGCAGTATTTT. Its translation: CATSLSDRGADTQYF.

Ten or more counts support this clonotype. V usage is TRBV29-1 and J usage is TRBJ2-3; 8 bases agree with TRBD2. Germline CDR1 reads SQVTM; CDR2 reads ANQGSEA. The CDR3 is 17 residues long. The J segment lost 2 bases and the V segment lost 0 bases, leaving 10 bases of the junction unmatched. The CDR3 DNA is TGCAGCGTTGAAGATCCCGGACTAGCAAGGGTCACAGATACGCAGTATTTT. Its translation is CSVEDPGLARVTDTQYF.

This clonotype was seen ten or more times. V usage is TRBV12-3 or TRBV12-4 and J usage is TRBJ1-6; the D is unclear. Trimming took off 3 bases at V and 8 bases at J, with 8 bases between the two ends. The CDR3 has 13 residues. This chain's CDR3 is CASSFQHDSPLHF. In nucleotides, the CDR3 is TGTGCCAGCAGTTTCCAACATGATTCACCCCTCCACTTT.

The table lists this clonotype with many counts. This chain links TRBV24-1 with TRBJ2-3, with D unclear. Trimming took off 4 bases at V and 0 bases at J, with 16 bases between the two ends. The CDR3 totals 17 residues. Germline-derived CDR1 and CDR2 are KGHDR and SFDVKD. CDR3 coding DNA: TGTGCCACCAGTGACCTTATAACAGAAGCCAGCACAGATACGCAGTATTTT. This encodes CATSDLITEASTDTQYF.

The sample holds many counts of this clonotype. CDR3 amino acids: CASSLFLGVPSSGANVLTF. The CDR3 bases are TGTGCCAGTTCCTTATTTTTGGGGGTCCCTAGCTCTGGGGCCAACGTCCTGACTTTC. The J gene is TRBJ2-6, the V gene TRBV12-3 or TRBV12-4, with D tentatively TRBD1 or TRBD2 (5 bases each). This CDR3 contains 19 residues. Deletions cut 9 bases from V and 0 bases from J, with 24 bases between.

This sequence joins TRBV19 and TRBJ1-2; 8 nucleotides agree with TRBD1. The ends lost 5 bases at V and 7 bases at J; junction bases unmatched: 6. Looked up from germline, CDR1 is LNHDA and CDR2 is SQIVND (reference sequence). The CDR3 is made up of 13 amino acids. CDR3 DNA sequence: TGTGCCAGTAGTGCCGGACAGGGAAGTGGCTACACCTTC. This gives the protein CASSAGQGSGYTF.

This clonotype was counted at least ten times. The chain joins TRBV12-3 or TRBV12-4 to TRBJ2-3; maybe TRBD1 (5 bases). The CDR3 is 18 residues long. The ends were cut back, 8 bases at V and 0 bases at J, with 24 bases in the middle. The CDR3 region has the DNA TGTGCCAGCCTCCTCGAATGGGGCGACACCTCTAGCACAGATACGCAGTATTTT. The encoded protein is CASLLEWGDTSSTDTQYF.

At least ten counts were recorded for this clonotype. The genes are TRBV15 and TRBJ2-2, with D perhaps TRBD1 or TRBD2 (6 bases each). V was shortened by 5 bases and J by 5 bases, with 15 bases between the two germline ends. There are 15 residues in the CDR3. CDR1 and CDR2 (germline): LNHNV, YYDKDF (reference sequence). The CDR3 sequence: CATSGDWGLTGELFF. As DNA, the CDR3 is TGTGCCACCAGCGGGGACTGGGGGCTTACCGGGGAGCTGTTTTTT.

This clonotype showed up many times. The rearrangement uses TRBV7-9 and TRBJ1-1; TRBD1 might be the D (5 bases). The germline V and J ends were trimmed by 7 bases and 4 bases, with 10 bases remaining between them. Germline V gene lookup returns CDR1 SEHNR and CDR2 FQNEAQ (reference sequence). The CDR3 is made up of 12 amino acids. The CDR3 nucleotides are TGTGCCAGCACCCAGGGCGGCACTGAAGCTTTCTTT. It translates to CASTQGGTEAFF.

The rearrangement uses TRBV7-6 and TRBJ2-2; possible D gene TRBD2, 5 bases. Trimming pared 7 bases from V and 7 bases from J, leaving 16 bases between. The germline V gene has CDR1 SGHVS and CDR2 FNYEAQ. CDR3 length equals 14 residues. DNA of the CDR3: TGTGCCAGCATTTCCTCGGGAATCTACGGGGAGCTGTTTTTT. This encodes CASISSGIYGELFF. The whole variable domain, remainder taken from reference TRBV7-6 and TRBJ2-2, is GAGVSQSPRYKVTKRGQDVALRCDPISGHVSLYWYRQALGQGPEFLTYFNYEAQQDKSGLPNDRFSAERPEGSISTLTIQRTEQRDSAMYRCASISSGIYGELFFGEGSRLTVL.

There are many counts of this clonotype. The chain links TRBV20-1 to TRBJ2-2, with D perhaps being TRBD1 or TRBD2 (5 bases each). V lost 3 bases and J lost 5, with 7 bases in between. This CDR3 contains 12 residues. Germline loops: CDR1 DFQATT, CDR2 SNEGSKA (reference sequence). The CDR3 nucleotides are TGCAGTGCTAGCAGGGAGACCGGGGAGCTGTTTTTT. It yields the protein CSASRETGELFF.

With regard to this clonotype: The germline gene is not matched at one end of the junction; a read error may be the cause. The chain combines TRBV20-1 with TRBJ1-5; 7 nucleotides align to TRBD1. Germline assignment: CDR1 DFQATT and CDR2 SNEGSKA (reference sequence). CDR3 size: 16 residues. CDR3 residues: CCARDPTGAGNQPQHF. For the CDR3, the DNA is TGCTGTGCTAGAGACCCCACAGGGGCGGGCAATCAGCCCCAGCATTTT.

Many counts were recorded for this clonotype. The rearrangement uses TRBV3-1 and TRBJ2-2; D may correspond to TRBD1 or TRBD2 (5 bases each). CDR1 and CDR2 (germline): LGHDT, YNNKEL (reference sequence). The CDR3 has 16 residues. Trimming pared 0 bases from V and 6 bases from J, leaving 14 bases between. The CDR3 nucleotides are TGTGCCAGCAGCCAAGATCAAGGGGAGCTCCCCGGGGAGCTGTTTTTT. Its translation: CASSQDQGELPGELFF. Together with reference TRBV3-1 and TRBJ2-2, the CDR3 gives the full variable domain: DTAVSQTPKYLVTQMGNDKSIKCEQNLGHDTMYWYKQDSKKFLKIMFSYNNKELIINETVPNRFSPKSPDKAHLNLHINSLELGDSAVYFCASSQDQGELPGELFFGEGSRLTVL.

This clonotype was detected ten times or more. This chain links TRBV3-1 with TRBJ1-1; unclear D gene. V lost 2 bases and J 9 bases, leaving 7 bases between the germline ends. This CDR3 has 11 residues. In germline, CDR1 is LGHDT, CDR2 YNNKEL (reference sequence). This CDR3 is CASSQTEKAFF. The DNA for the CDR3 is TGTGCCAGCAGCCAAACAGAGAAAGCTTTCTTT.

Many counts were recorded for this clonotype. The chain employs TRBV3-1 and TRBJ1-4; D might be TRBD1 (5 bases). The V end was cut by 5 bases, the J end by 8 bases, with 18 bases between. CDR1 and CDR2 (germline): LGHDT, YNNKEL (reference sequence). This CDR3 comprises 15 residues. The CDR3 loop is CASSWGGHGSEKLFF. The CDR3 DNA follows: TGTGCCAGCAGCTGGGGCGGCCACGGAAGCGAAAAACTGTTTTTT.

This clonotype was picked up many times. The rearrangement links TRBV6-5 to TRBJ1-1, with TRBD1 as a possible D gene (6 bases). From germline, CDR1 is MNHEY and CDR2 SVGAGI. Trimming took 2 bases from V and 1 from J, leaving 8 bases between them. The CDR3 is made up of 14 amino acids. Here the CDR3 DNA reads TGTGCCAGCAGTTACCGCAGGGGGAACACTGAAGCTTTCTTT. Amino acid sequence: CASSYRRGNTEAFF.

This clonotype was observed many times. The rearrangement links TRBV20-1 to TRBJ1-4, with a possible D match to TRBD1 (6 bases). CDR1 and CDR2 (germline): DFQATT, SNEGSKA (reference sequence). The V gene lost 0 bases and the J gene lost 6 bases, with 11 bases spanning the gap. The CDR3 length is 14 residues. In DNA form, the CDR3 reads TGCAGTGCTAGAGACAACAGGGAAGATGAAAAACTGTTTTTT. This encodes CSARDNREDEKLFF.

There are many counts of this clonotype. The chain recombines TRBV29-1 with TRBJ1-2; D gene unclear. Trimming removed 1 base at V and 8 bases at J, with 2 bases between. Germline V gene sequence: CDR1 SQVTM, CDR2 ANQGSEA. The CDR3 runs 9 residues. The CDR3 region is CSVEVGYTF. CDR3 DNA: TGCAGCGTTGAAGTCGGCTACACCTTC.

This clonotype was seen only a few times. The chain links TRBV20-1 to TRBJ2-7; D is perhaps TRBD2 (6 bases). Germline V gene data show CDR1 as DFQATT and CDR2 as SNEGSKA (reference sequence). This CDR3 contains 14 residues. V was shortened by 3 bases and J by 0 bases, with 12 bases between the two germline ends. In DNA, the CDR3 is TGCAGTGCTAGTTCGGTCGGGAGCTCCTACGAGCAGTACTTC. It codes for CSASSVGSSYEQYF.

This clonotype was recorded at least ten times. The chain couples TRBV7-6 to TRBJ2-4; TRBD1 or TRBD2 may be the D gene (5 bases each). CDR3 length: 14 residues. CDR1 SGHVS and CDR2 FNYEAQ come from the germline V gene. The germline V and J ends were trimmed by 1 base and 7 bases, with 11 bases remaining between them. The CDR3 nucleotides are TGTGCCAGCAGCTTAGATAGTGGGGGTAACATTCAGTACTTC. It is translated as CASSLDSGGNIQYF.

At least ten counts were recorded for this clonotype. This chain uses TRBV5-1 with TRBJ1-6; TRBD1 matches 8 bases. The CDR3 runs 15 residues. Germline V gives CDR1 SGHRS, CDR2 YFSETQ. Unmatched junction bases numbered 9, after V lost 4 bases and J lost 9 bases. Here the CDR3 reads CASSTDRGAASPLHF. CDR3 bases: TGCGCCAGCAGCACCGACAGGGGCGCGGCTTCACCCCTCCACTTT.

The sample holds many counts of this clonotype. The J gene is TRBJ1-3, the V gene TRBV24-1; tentatively, D is TRBD1 (5 bases). V lost 4 bases and J 2 bases, leaving 11 bases between the germline ends. This CDR3 is 15 amino acids long. From germline, CDR1 is KGHDR and CDR2 SFDVKD. The CDR3 sequence: CATSDHRDPGNTIYF. In DNA, the CDR3 is TGTGCCACCAGTGACCACCGGGACCCTGGAAACACCATATATTTT.

This clonotype came up many times. The V gene is TRBV4-1, the J gene TRBJ2-3, with D perhaps assigned TRBD1 or TRBD2 (7 bases each). This CDR3 is 16 amino acids long. Germline lookup yields CDR1 MGHRA and CDR2 YSYEKL. Trimming took off 5 bases at V and 4 bases at J, with 19 bases between the two ends. CDR3 sequence: CASSVPRDSGADTQYF. The CDR3 DNA sequence: TGCGCCAGCAGCGTCCCCAGGGACAGCGGGGCAGATACGCAGTATTTT.

This clonotype has a count of ten or more. The chain couples TRBV6-2 or TRBV6-3 to TRBJ2-2; D uncertain. V lost 2 bases and J lost 5, with 6 bases in between. CDR1 and CDR2 (germline): MNHEY, SVGEGT. The CDR3 has 13 residues. Here the CDR3 DNA reads TGTGCCAGCAGTTACATGGGTACCGGGGAGCTGTTTTTT. It codes for CASSYMGTGELFF.

This clonotype came up many times. This chain joins TRBV12-3 or TRBV12-4 and TRBJ1-2; a weak D match, TRBD1 (5 bases). The CDR3 covers 15 residues. Deletions cut 4 bases from V and 8 bases from J, with 20 bases between. In DNA, the CDR3 is TGTGCCAGCAGTTCTCAGTTTCCGGGACTAGGCGGCTACACCTTC. Translated: CASSSQFPGLGGYTF.

This clonotype was seen at least ten times. This rearrangement joins TRBV29-1 to TRBJ2-5, with no clear D. Per germline, CDR1 SQVTM and CDR2 ANQGSEA. The V gene lost 6 bases and the J gene lost 10 bases, with 15 bases spanning the gap. The CDR3 contains 11 residues. The CDR3 DNA follows: TGCAGCGTGGAGAATTCGGAGTACCAGTACTTC. It is translated as CSVENSEYQYF.